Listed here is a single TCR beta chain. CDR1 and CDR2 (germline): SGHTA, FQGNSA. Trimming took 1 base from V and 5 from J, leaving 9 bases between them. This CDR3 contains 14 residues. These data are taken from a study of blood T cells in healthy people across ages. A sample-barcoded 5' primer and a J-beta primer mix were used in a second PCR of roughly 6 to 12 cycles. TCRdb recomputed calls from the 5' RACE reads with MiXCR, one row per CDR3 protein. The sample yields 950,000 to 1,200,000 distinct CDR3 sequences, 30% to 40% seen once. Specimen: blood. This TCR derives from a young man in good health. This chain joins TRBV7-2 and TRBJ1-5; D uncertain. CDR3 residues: CASSLGRSHQPQHF. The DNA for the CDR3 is TGTGCCAGCAGCTTAGGCAGGTCGCATCAGCCCCAGCATTTT.